This is a list of T cell receptor beta chains from one sample in a study of T cell responses to AZD1222 COVID-19 vaccine. Sequencing was performed with immunoSEQ multiplex PCR; in TCRdb, only in-frame clones are kept and a portion is missing. In the table there are some 45,000 clones, 90% of which are singletons. Sample: peripheral blood, taken 28 days after the second AZD1222 dose. These receptors were collected from an adult who received the AZD1222 COVID-19 vaccine. Both conserved end residues are part of each CDR3. The D gene is left open where the match is weak. Some rows mark clone size as missing; the rest say once, few, many or name a class of expanded clone.

D	V	J	size	DNA	CDR3
.	TRBV6-5	TRBJ1-2	.	TGTGCCAGCAGGTCTCCCCCATCGGGTAACTATGGCTACACCTTC	CASRSPPSGNYGYTF
TRBD1	TRBV24-1	TRBJ2-1	.	TGTGCCACCAGTGATTCTGACTTGACAGGGCGAAATGAGCAGTTCTTC	CATSDSDLTGRNEQFF
TRBD1	TRBV4-3	TRBJ2-1	few	TGCGCCAGCAGCCAAAGAGACCAGGACAGGGGTCACAATGAGCAGTTCTTC	CASSQRDQDRGHNEQFF
.	TRBV6-2/TRBV6-3	TRBJ1-4	.	TGTGCCAGCAGTTACAAGGCTGAGTGGAAGAGAAAACTGTTTTTT	CASSYKAEWKRKLFF
TRBD1	TRBV6-2/TRBV6-3	TRBJ1-5	.	TGTGCCAGCAGTTACTCGAATGGGACAGGGATCCGCAATCAGCCCCAGCATTTT	CASSYSNGTGIRNQPQHF
TRBD1	TRBV29-1	TRBJ1-5	.	TGCAGCGTTGGAGGGGGCGAAAATCAGCCCCAGCATTTT	CSVGGGENQPQHF
TRBD1	TRBV24-1	TRBJ1-2	.	TGTGCCACCAGTGATTTGGGACAGGGCTATGGCTACACCTTC	CATSDLGQGYGYTF
.	TRBV3-1/TRBV3-2	TRBJ2-5	.	TGTGCCAGCAGCCAAGGGGGTGCAGAGACCCAGTACTTC	CASSQGGAETQYF
.	TRBV4-3	TRBJ1-3	.	TGCGCCAGCAGCCAAGATTTCGGTAGGGGGAAGGGAAACACCATATATTTT	CASSQDFGRGKGNTIYF
TRBD1	TRBV29-1	TRBJ1-4	.	TGCAGCGTCGTGCCCCCGGGACAGGAGCGAACTAATGAAAAACTGTTTTTT	CSVVPPGQERTNEKLFF
.	TRBV6-5	TRBJ1-4	.	TGTGCCAGCAGTTACTCGTGGGGGGACGGGGAAAAACTGTTTTTT	CASSYSWGDGEKLFF
.	TRBV4-3	TRBJ1-4	.	TGCGCCAGCAGCCAAGACGTCCCTGGATCCAATGAAAAACTGTTTTTT	CASSQDVPGSNEKLFF
TRBD1	TRBV20-1	TRBJ1-2	.	TGCAGTGCTAATGACAGGGAAGACTATGGCTACACCTTC	CSANDREDYGYTF
TRBD1	TRBV5-1	TRBJ1-2	.	TGCGCCAGCAGCCTAGGACAGGGGGCGACCTATGGCTACACCTTC	CASSLGQGATYGYTF
.	TRBV5-5	TRBJ1-2	.	TGTGCCAGCAGCTTGTCGGACAGCTATGGCTACACCTTC	CASSLSDSYGYTF
.	TRBV21-1	TRBJ2-3	.	TGTGCCAGCAGCAAAACGAGGGTAGAGGGATTCCATAGCACAGATACGCAGTATTTT	CASSKTRVEGFHSTDTQYF
.	TRBV19	TRBJ1-1	.	TGTGCCAGTAGTATCCCGAGGACGAGGGGCACTGAAGCTTTCTTT	CASSIPRTRGTEAFF
.	TRBV29-1	TRBJ1-2	.	TGCAGCGTAGGGGGGGGCTACACCTTC	CSVGGGYTF
.	TRBV5-4	TRBJ1-2	.	TGTGCCAGCAGCTTGGACGGGGCCTTTGGCTACACCTTC	CASSLDGAFGYTF
TRBD1	TRBV19	TRBJ2-2	.	TGTGCCAGTAGTTACAGGGGAATAAGGACCGGGGAGCTGTTTTTT	CASSYRGIRTGELFF
TRBD1	TRBV5-4	TRBJ1-5	.	TGTGCCAGCAGCTCAAATACAGACAGGGGCCAGCCCCAGCATTTT	CASSSNTDRGQPQHF
.	TRBV19	TRBJ2-3	.	TGTGCCAGTAGTATTCGTACAGGGTCAGATACGCAGTATTTT	CASSIRTGSDTQYF
.	TRBV3-1/TRBV3-2	TRBJ1-1	.	TGTGCCAGCAGCCAAAAACAGGGGAACACTGAAGCTTTCTTT	CASSQKQGNTEAFF
.	TRBV12-3/TRBV12-4	TRBJ2-1	once	TGTGCCAGCAGCCCATATTTAAGTCATGAGCAGTTCTTC	CASSPYLSHEQFF
TRBD1	TRBV5-4	TRBJ1-4	.	TGTGCCAGCAGCTTGACAGGGGTGGGTGAAAAACTGTTTTTT	CASSLTGVGEKLFF
.	TRBV5-1	TRBJ2-2	.	TGCGCCAGCAGCTTGGTTGAAGGGCAGCTGTTTTTT	CASSLVEGQLFF
TRBD1	TRBV4-3	TRBJ1-2	.	TGCGCCAGCAGCCAAAGCTTGACAGGGAACAATGGCTACACCTTC	CASSQSLTGNNGYTF
TRBD1	TRBV5-4	TRBJ1-1	.	TGTGCCAGCAGTCGGGACAGCATGAACACTGAAGCTTTCTTT	CASSRDSMNTEAFF
.	TRBV5-6	TRBJ1-1	.	TGTGCCAGCAGCCCGGGACAAATGAACACTGAAGCTTTCTTT	CASSPGQMNTEAFF
TRBD2	TRBV5-1	TRBJ2-5	.	TGCGCCAGCAGCTTAGGGGGACTAGCGGTACAAGAGACCCAGTACTTC	CASSLGGLAVQETQYF
.	TRBV6-2/TRBV6-3	TRBJ1-2	.	TGTGCCAGCAGTTATACCCCCCACGGACAGCTCGTGGTGGAAGGCTACACCTTC	CASSYTPHGQLVVEGYTF
.	TRBV11-2	TRBJ1-3	.	TGTGCCAGCAGCTTACAGGGGGGAAACACCATATATTTT	CASSLQGGNTIYF
.	TRBV29-1	TRBJ1-5	.	TGCAGCGTTGAGGAGGGTGGCCAGCCCCAGCATTTT	CSVEEGGQPQHF
.	TRBV5-6	TRBJ1-4	.	TGTGCCAGCAGCCCTGGGGGCCTTGTCAATGAAAAACTGTTTTTT	CASSPGGLVNEKLFF
TRBD1	TRBV2	TRBJ1-5	.	TGTGCCAGCAGTTGGACAGGGGAGGATCAGCCCCAGCATTTT	CASSWTGEDQPQHF
.	TRBV5-1	TRBJ1-5	.	TGCGCCAGCAGCTTGGGGGAACCCTACTATCAGCCCCAGCATTTT	CASSLGEPYYQPQHF
.	TRBV5-1	TRBJ1-1	.	TGCGCCAGCAGCTTTGGGGGGGACACTGAAGCTTTCTTT	CASSFGGDTEAFF
.	TRBV15	TRBJ1-1	.	TGTGCCACCAGGATGAGCCAGAACACTGAAGCTTTCTTT	CATRMSQNTEAFF
.	TRBV30	TRBJ1-1	.	TGTGCCTGGAGTTCTACTTCGTTGGGGGACACTGAAGCTTTCTTT	CAWSSTSLGDTEAFF
TRBD1	TRBV7-9	TRBJ2-7	medium-sized	TGTGCCAGCAGTATCACTCCCGGGACAGCCGCCTACGAGCAGTACTTC	CASSITPGTAAYEQYF
.	TRBV7-2	TRBJ1-5	.	TGTGCCAGCAGCTTAAGGGCAGGCCCGGGTCAGCCCCAGCATTTT	CASSLRAGPGQPQHF
.	TRBV30	TRBJ1-6	.	TGTGCCTGGAAACAACAGAGTAATTCACCCCTCCACTTT	CAWKQQSNSPLHF
.	TRBV28	TRBJ1-4	once	TGTGCCAGCACTTTTATTGGTGAGAGGGAAAAACTGTTTTTT	CASTFIGEREKLFF
TRBD2	TRBV4-1	TRBJ2-5	.	TGCGCCAGCAGCCAAGTATCAGCGGGGGGGAAGGAGACCCAGTACTTC	CASSQVSAGGKETQYF
.	TRBV10-3	TRBJ2-7	.	TGTGCCATCAGTGGTGGCGGGAACGAGCAGTACTTC	CAISGGGNEQYF
TRBD1	TRBV2	TRBJ2-3	.	TGTGCCAGCGGCCGTGACAGGGGAGGAGGAGATACGCAGTATTTT	CASGRDRGGGDTQYF
TRBD1	TRBV19	TRBJ1-4	.	TGTGCCAGTAGTGCCCACCGGGACAGGGGGCGTACTAATGAAAAACTGTTTTTT	CASSAHRDRGRTNEKLFF
.	TRBV4-3	TRBJ2-7	.	TGCGCCAGCAGCCAAGGCCCCCGACCCCCCCACGAGCAGTACTTC	CASSQGPRPPHEQYF
.	TRBV7-9	TRBJ2-5	.	TGTGCCAGCACTGGGTCACATTACCAAGAGACCCAGTACTTC	CASTGSHYQETQYF
.	TRBV30	TRBJ2-7	.	TGTGCCTGGACATACCAAGGGTCACCTTACGAGCAGTACTTC	CAWTYQGSPYEQYF
TRBD2	TRBV7-2	TRBJ2-2	.	TGTGCCAGCAGCTTAGTTACGGGGGGAGGGACCGGGGAGCTGTTTTTT	CASSLVTGGGTGELFF
TRBD1	TRBV6-1	TRBJ1-1	.	TGTGCCAGCAGTGAATCCCGCTTCGGGACAGGGCCGGAAGCTTTCTTT	CASSESRFGTGPEAFF
.	TRBV30	TRBJ1-1	once	TGTGCCTGGAGTTTAGCCCCCGGGTTCACCGATTTT	CAWSLAPGFTDF
.	TRBV6-5	TRBJ1-1	once	TGTGCCAGCAGTCCAGGACGGACTCTTGAAGCTTTCTTT	CASSPGRTLEAFF
.	TRBV7-2	TRBJ2-3	.	TGTGCCAGCAGCCCGGTGGCTAGGGGCACAGATACGCAGTATTTT	CASSPVARGTDTQYF
.	TRBV3-1/TRBV3-2	TRBJ1-5	.	TGTGCCAGCAGCCAAGGGGGTCCGAAAGAAGCCCAGCATTTT	CASSQGGPKEAQHF
TRBD1	TRBV15	TRBJ1-1	.	TGTGCCACCCAAGACAGGGTCCGAAACACTGAAGCTTTCTTT	CATQDRVRNTEAFF